This is a list of T cell receptor beta chains from one sample in a study of Graves' ophthalmopathy and Graves' hyperthyroidism. TCRdb recomputed calls from the multiplex PCR reads with MiXCR, one row per CDR3 protein. The table records hundreds of thousands of distinct CDR3 sequences, approximately 21% of them present only once. Sample: peripheral blood. These receptor sequences come from a woman aged 18-29 years with stable Graves' hyperthyroidism. Both conserved end residues are part of each CDR3. D genes are given only for firm matches. Rows may omit the clone size; those that give it use once, few, many or a size class.

V: TRBV27
J: TRBJ1-1
D: NA
size: NA
DNA: TGTGCCAGCAGTTTATACAAGAACACTGAAGCTTTCTTT
CDR3: CASSLYKNTEAFF

V: TRBV7-2
J: TRBJ2-4
D: NA
size: many
DNA: TGTGCCAGCAGCTTTACTAGGAGAAACATTCAGTACTTC
CDR3: CASSFTRRNIQYF

V: TRBV12-3/TRBV12-4
J: TRBJ1-1
D: TRBD1
size: many
DNA: TGTGCCAGCAGTTTCACAGGGGGCACTGAAGCTTTCTTT
CDR3: CASSFTGGTEAFF

V: TRBV6-1
J: TRBJ1-2
D: TRBD1
size: many
DNA: TGTGCCAGCAGTGATTGGACAGGGGGTGATGGCTACACCTTC
CDR3: CASSDWTGGDGYTF

V: TRBV11-3
J: TRBJ1-5
D: NA
size: many
DNA: TGTGCCAGCAGCTTCTACCCCGATTGCAATCAGCCCCAGCATTTT
CDR3: CASSFYPDCNQPQHF

V: TRBV5-1
J: TRBJ2-7
D: NA
size: few
DNA: TGCGCCAGCAGCAGGGACTTAAAATACGAGCAGTACTTC
CDR3: CASSRDLKYEQYF

V: TRBV2
J: TRBJ1-5
D: NA
size: many
DNA: TGTGCCAGCAGACAGGGTAGGATCCAGCCCCAGCATTTT
CDR3: CASRQGRIQPQHF

V: TRBV19
J: TRBJ1-1
D: NA
size: many
DNA: TGTGCCAGTAGCGTCGGAGGGGTGCGGGGGAACACTGAAGCTTTCTTT
CDR3: CASSVGGVRGNTEAFF

V: TRBV27
J: TRBJ1-6
D: NA
size: many
DNA: TGTGCCAGCAGAACTGACAGAGTGAATTCACCCCTCCACTTT
CDR3: CASRTDRVNSPLHF

V: TRBV4-2
J: TRBJ2-7
D: NA
size: few
DNA: TGTGCCAGCAGCCAAGAACCCGGGACTTCCTCGGGCGAGCAGTACTTC
CDR3: CASSQEPGTSSGEQYF

V: TRBV5-1
J: TRBJ2-7
D: NA
size: NA
DNA: TGCGCCAGCAGCTGGGTCAGGGCAGGCGATCAGTACTTC
CDR3: CASSWVRAGDQYF

V: TRBV27
J: TRBJ1-6
D: TRBD1
size: many
DNA: TGTGCCAGCAGTTCGCACAGGGGGTTTTCACCCCTCCACTTT
CDR3: CASSSHRGFSPLHF

V: TRBV15
J: TRBJ1-1
D: NA
size: NA
DNA: TGTGCCACCAGCAGAGATTGGGGAGGGTTCATGAACACTGAAGCTTTCTTT
CDR3: CATSRDWGGFMNTEAFF

V: TRBV12-3/TRBV12-4
J: TRBJ1-1
D: NA
size: NA
DNA: TGTGCCAGCAGTTTACTATGGGACACTGAAGCTTTCTTT
CDR3: CASSLLWDTEAFF

V: TRBV5-1
J: TRBJ1-1
D: NA
size: NA
DNA: TGCGCCAGCAGCTTGTCCGGCAGTAACACTGAAGCTTTCTTT
CDR3: CASSLSGSNTEAFF

V: TRBV7-8
J: TRBJ2-1
D: TRBD2
size: many
DNA: TGTGCCAGCAGCCCCCCGGGGGGTAGCTCCTACAATGAGCAGTTCTTC
CDR3: CASSPPGGSSYNEQFF